This T cell receptor (beta chain) originates from a study of T cells in Graves' hyperthyroidism and ophthalmopathy. Findings and limits, study-wide: Ophthalmopathy was told apart from stable hyperthyroidism by a 13 V-J model. Most expanded thyroid clonotypes above 0.001 also appeared in blood.

This clonotype was detected ten times or more. The antigen remains unidentified. Template material for amplifying TCR beta CDR3 regions consisted of RNA transcripts. Using the HTBI primer set, a first-round RT-PCR was run on the TCR CDR3. TCRdb redid the calling of the multiplex PCR reads with MiXCR, one entry per CDR3 protein. The sample shows some 800,000 distinct CDR3 sequences, over 35% of them seen only once. The V gene lost 6 bases and the J gene lost 8 bases, with 8 bases spanning the gap. CDR3 size: 12 residues. This TCR came from a man in his late teens or twenties with Graves' hyperthyroidism. This chain joins TRBV12-3 or TRBV12-4 and TRBJ1-6; no clear D. Material for sequencing was blood. CDR3 DNA sequence: TGTGCCAGCAGGCAGACCCATTCACCCCTCCACTTT. It codes for CASRQTHSPLHF.